Each of the 21 T cell receptor beta chains below was sequenced from the same sample in a study of T cells in Graves' hyperthyroidism and ophthalmopathy. RNA transcripts were the template for amplifying TCR beta CDR3 regions. Carried out on the TCR CDR3, a first-round RT-PCR used the HTBI primer set. TCRdb used MiXCR to reprocess the multiplex PCR reads, holding one entry per CDR3 protein. The profile shows some 700,000 distinct CDR3 sequences, approximately 15% of them singletons. The sequenced sample was blood. All receptors derive from a man aged 45 to 65 with Graves' hyperthyroidism.

This clonotype was counted ten times or more. This sequence joins TRBV28 and TRBJ2-1; D is undetermined. Trimming removed 3 bases from V and 5 bases from J, with 11 bases in between. Germline CDR1 is MDHEN and CDR2 is SYDVKM. CDR3 length: 14 residues. CDR3 residues: CASSLSAGNNEQFF. CDR3 nucleotides: TGTGCCAGCAGTTTGTCGGCCGGAAACAATGAGCAGTTCTTC. Using reference TRBV28 and TRBJ2-1 for the parts outside the CDR3, the full variable domain is DVKVTQSSRYLVKRTGEKVFLECVQDMDHENMFWYRQDPGLGLRLIYFSYDVKMKEKGDIPEGYSVSREKKERFSLILESASTNQTSMYLCASSLSAGNNEQFFGPGTRLTVL.

As to this clonotype: Just one base apart from a much larger clone, this may be a read error. V gene TRBV28 combines with J gene TRBJ1-2; 10 nucleotides align to TRBD1. V was pared by 8 bases and J by 12 bases, with 12 bases of the junction left unmatched. Germline values: CDR1 MDHEN, CDR2 SYDVKM. The CDR3 consists of 13 residues. The CDR3 region has the DNA TGTGCCAGCGGTCAGACTGGGACAGGGGAAGACACCTTC. This codes for CASGQTGTGEDTF.

This clonotype came up a few times. The chain recombines TRBV5-1 with TRBJ2-7; no clear D. The CDR3 extends over 15 amino acids. Per the germline V gene, CDR1 is SGHRS and CDR2 is YFSETQ. V lost 0 bases and J 5 bases, leaving 15 bases between the germline ends. The CDR3 spells CASSLAQNIFDEQYF. The DNA for the CDR3 is TGCGCCAGCAGCTTGGCGCAAAATATCTTCGACGAGCAGTACTTC.

The sample holds many counts of this clonotype. The chain employs TRBV10-3 and TRBJ2-3; 10 nucleotides align to TRBD2. This CDR3 is built from 14 residues. J lost 6 bases, V lost 6 bases, and 6 bases had no gene match. The germline CDR1 and CDR2 sequences are ENHRY and SYGVKD. The CDR3 sequence is CAISEREGLDTQYF. The CDR3 bases are TGTGCCATCAGCGAGCGGGAGGGCCTGGATACGCAGTATTTT.

The chain uses TRBV7-9 and TRBJ2-1; possibly TRBD1 or TRBD2 for D (7 bases each). V lost 5 bases, J lost 2 bases, and 19 bases lay in between. This CDR3 is built from 17 residues. Germline lookup yields CDR1 SEHNR and CDR2 FQNEAQ (reference sequence). This CDR3 reads CASSVGGGSGAYNEQFF. Written as DNA, the CDR3 is TGTGCCAGCAGCGTAGGGGGCGGGAGTGGCGCCTACAATGAGCAGTTCTTC.

This clonotype showed up many times. The chain couples TRBV2 to TRBJ1-3; no clear D gene. Deletions cut 2 bases from V and 6 bases from J, with 8 bases between. The length of the CDR3 is 13 residues. Germline CDR1 is SNHLY and CDR2 is FYNNEI. The CDR3 coding sequence is TGTGCCAGCAGTGAAAGGGCTCAAAACACCATATATTTT. Amino acids: CASSERAQNTIYF. Using reference TRBV2 and TRBJ1-3 for the parts outside the CDR3, the full variable domain is EPEVTQTPSHQVTQMGQEVILRCVPISNHLYFYWYRQILGQKVEFLVSFYNNEISEKSEIFDDQFSVERPDGSNFTLKIRSTKLEDSAMYFCASSERAQNTIYFGEGSWLTVV.

This clonotype was counted at least ten times. This rearrangement joins TRBV15 to TRBJ2-5; 9 nucleotides align to TRBD2. Germline CDR1 and CDR2: LNHNV and YYDKDF (reference sequence). This CDR3 contains 19 residues. The V segment lost 4 bases and the J segment 1 base; nucleotides outside the gene matches: 16. The CDR3 protein is CATSNPPAGGLRSQETQYF. The CDR3 bases are TGTGCCACCAGCAATCCGCCAGCGGGAGGACTACGTAGCCAAGAGACCCAGTACTTC.

Concerning this clonotype: Because the CDR3 is missing its conserved closing phenylalanine or tryptophan, this is likely a read error. The V and J genes are TRBV9 and TRBJ2-5; 8 bases align to TRBD2. This CDR3 contains 14 residues. Per germline, CDR1 SGDLS and CDR2 YYNGEE. The J segment lost 1 base and the V segment lost 2 bases, leaving 1 base of the junction unmatched. CDR3 DNA: TGTGCCAGCAGCGTTACTAGCGGCCAAGAGACCCAGTACGTC. This sequence encodes CASSVTSGQETQYV.

This clonotype was counted at least ten times. The CDR3 loop is CASARGLNQPQHF. The CDR3 bases are TGTGCCAGCGCCCGGGGGCTAAATCAGCCCCAGCATTTT. The J gene is TRBJ1-5, the V gene TRBV12-3 or TRBV12-4; weak D call: TRBD1 (6 bases). The CDR3 loop spans 13 amino acids. The germline V and J ends were trimmed by 8 bases and 4 bases, with 12 bases remaining between them.

This clonotype was recorded at least ten times. The chain combines TRBV2 with TRBJ1-2; 7 positions agree with TRBD1. Germline CDR1 is SNHLY and CDR2 is FYNNEI. The CDR3 is 13 residues long. Unmatched junction bases numbered 2, after V lost 6 bases and J lost 1 base. The CDR3 spells CASRGDSNYGYTF. CDR3 in DNA: TGTGCCAGCAGGGGGGACAGTAACTATGGCTACACCTTC.

This clonotype was picked up many times. The V gene is TRBV6-1, the J gene TRBJ2-1; 7 bases align to TRBD2. The CDR3 extends over 13 amino acids. In germline, CDR1 is MNHNS, CDR2 SASEGT. V shed 6 bases, J shed 8 bases, and the junction held 7 bases outside the gene matches. The DNA for the CDR3 is TGTGCCAGCAGCCCTACTAGCGACGATGAGCAGTTCTTC. Protein sequence: CASSPTSDDEQFF.

The chain is built from TRBV19 and TRBJ1-5, with D possibly matching TRBD1 (5 bases). The CDR3 extends over 13 amino acids. Germline loops: CDR1 LNHDA, CDR2 SQIVND (reference sequence). V was cut by 2 bases and J by 10 bases, with 12 bases left in between. The CDR3 here is CASSIRGRDPQHF. CDR3 nucleotides: TGTGCCAGTAGTATACGGGGACGGGATCCCCAGCATTTT.

This clonotype was counted at least ten times. This sequence joins TRBV10-3 and TRBJ2-1, with 8 bases lining up with TRBD1. Trimming at V came to 10 bases and at J to 9 bases, leaving 11 bases not matched to a gene. The CDR3 runs 13 residues. Germline assignment: CDR1 ENHRY and CDR2 SYGVKD. In DNA, the CDR3 is TGTGCCACCTTTCCGGGACAGGCAACTGAGCAGTTCTTC. Translation gives CATFPGQATEQFF.

The gene calls are TRBV5-1 and TRBJ1-5; maybe TRBD1 (6 bases). CDR3 length: 15 residues. Trimming left V 4 bases short and J 3 bases short, with 14 bases between. Germline CDR1 reads SGHRS; CDR2 reads YFSETQ. The CDR3 region has the DNA TGCGCCAGCAGCCAGGCCGGACAGTACAATCAGCCCCAGCATTTT. It is translated as CASSQAGQYNQPQHF. The full variable domain, its missing parts supplied by reference TRBV5-1 and TRBJ1-5, is KAGVTQTPRYLIKTRGQQVTLSCSPISGHRSVSWYQQTPGQGLQFLFEYFSETQRNKGNFPGRFSGRQFSNSRSEMNVSTLELGDSALYLCASSQAGQYNQPQHFGDGTRLSIL.

This chain connects TRBV4-1 to TRBJ2-5, with D perhaps matching TRBD2 (6 bases). The germline gives CDR1 MGHRA, CDR2 YSYEKL. The germline V and J ends were trimmed by 0 bases and 5 bases, with 16 bases remaining between them. This CDR3 is 16 amino acids long. The chain's CDR3 is CASSQDTAGSKETQYF. The DNA of the CDR3 is TGCGCCAGCAGCCAAGATACAGCGGGTTCTAAGGAGACCCAGTACTTC.

This clonotype has at least ten counts. V and J are TRBV5-1 and TRBJ2-7, with D perhaps matching TRBD1 or TRBD2 (5 bases each). This CDR3 is built from 12 residues. From germline, CDR1 is SGHRS and CDR2 YFSETQ. Trimming shortened V by 7 bases and J by 3 bases, and 11 bases separated the two germline ends. The CDR3 protein is CASRDPDYEQYF. The DNA for the CDR3 is TGCGCCAGCCGGGACCCCGACTACGAGCAGTACTTC.

The chain carries TRBV6-2 or TRBV6-3 and TRBJ2-1; D is unclear. The V gene lost 2 bases and the J gene lost 2 bases, with 10 bases spanning the gap. The CDR3 has 15 residues. The germline gives CDR1 MNHEY, CDR2 SVGEGT. The CDR3 here is CASSYGDGTYNEQFF. The CDR3, as DNA: TGTGCCAGCAGTTACGGGGATGGGACCTACAATGAGCAGTTCTTC.

This clonotype has at least ten counts. V is TRBV2 and J is TRBJ2-3; D remains unclear. The CDR3 length is 15 residues. Germline CDR1 and CDR2: SNHLY and FYNNEI. V was pared by 5 bases and J by 2 bases, with 14 bases between. CDR3 nucleotide sequence: TGTGCCAGCAGTACCAGAGAGGCCATCACAGATACGCAGTATTTT. It codes for CASSTREAITDTQYF.

This clonotype was seen a few times. This chain connects TRBV20-1 to TRBJ2-1; 7 nucleotides match TRBD2. With 1 base clipped from V and 2 bases from J, the junction kept 5 bases outside the gene matches. Germline values: CDR1 DFQATT, CDR2 SNEGSKA (reference sequence). The CDR3 has 15 residues. The CDR3 loop is CSARGREEAYNEQFF. The CDR3 nucleotides are TGCAGTGCTAGAGGTCGGGAGGAAGCCTACAATGAGCAGTTCTTC.

In this sample, this clonotype turned up many times. The chain joins TRBV15 to TRBJ2-1; 12 positions match TRBD2. The CDR3 contains 21 residues. Looked up from germline, CDR1 is LNHNV and CDR2 is YYDKDF (reference sequence). V gave up 1 base and J gave up 7 bases; unmatched junction bases: 20. This CDR3 is CATSRGPRLAGDAILQNEQFF. The CDR3 bases are TGTGCCACCAGCAGAGGCCCGAGACTAGCGGGAGACGCCATCCTCCAGAATGAGCAGTTCTTC.

This clonotype appeared many times. V gene TRBV28 combines with J gene TRBJ2-1, with unresolved D. Germline V CDR1 and CDR2: MDHEN, SYDVKM. This CDR3 contains 11 residues. Trimming shortened V by 3 bases and J by 8 bases, and 5 bases separated the two germline ends. The CDR3 DNA sequence: TGTGCCAGCAGTTTTTTCCATGAGCAGTTCTTC. This sequence encodes CASSFFHEQFF.